These T cell receptor beta chains were read from a single sample in a study of graft-versus-host responses after intestinal transplantation. Clones were read by immunoSEQ multiplex PCR, and TCRdb kept only the in-frame ones, dropping some. The sample records some 9,800 clones, around nine tenths being singletons. Sequences were derived from PBMCs, sampled roughly 43 days after intestinal transplant. These receptors all stem from a human patient who received an intestinal transplant, so some T cells may come from the graft donor. CDR3s include the opening cysteine and the closing phenylalanine or tryptophan. D genes are given only for firm matches. Only some rows state a clone size, as once, few, many or a class for expanded clones.

cdr3_nt: TGTGCCAGCAGCTTGGGTAATACCGCCTACAATGAGCAGTTCTTC; cdr3_aa: CASSLGNTAYNEQFF; v_call: TRBV5-6; j_call: TRBJ2-1; d_call: .; clone_size: .
cdr3_nt: TGTGCCAGCAGCTTAGTGACTAGGAATTTCGGGACCCAGTACTTC; cdr3_aa: CASSLVTRNFGTQYF; v_call: TRBV7-9; j_call: TRBJ2-5; d_call: .; clone_size: .
cdr3_nt: TGTGCCAGCAGCCAATTTCTATGGGGGGAGAGCTCCTACGAGCAGTACTTC; cdr3_aa: CASSQFLWGESSYEQYF; v_call: TRBV14; j_call: TRBJ2-7; d_call: .; clone_size: .
cdr3_nt: TGCGCCAGCAGCTTGGAACAGGGGCGAGAGACCCAGTACTTC; cdr3_aa: CASSLEQGRETQYF; v_call: TRBV5-1; j_call: TRBJ2-5; d_call: TRBD1; clone_size: .
cdr3_nt: TGTGCCAGCAGTGAACAGGGGGGGGAAAACATTCAGTACTTC; cdr3_aa: CASSEQGGENIQYF; v_call: TRBV2; j_call: TRBJ2-4; d_call: .; clone_size: .
cdr3_nt: TGTGCCAGCAGCTTAGCACTAGGGGGATCCCAAGAGACCCAGTACTTC; cdr3_aa: CASSLALGGSQETQYF; v_call: TRBV11-1; j_call: TRBJ2-5; d_call: .; clone_size: .
cdr3_nt: TGTGCCAGCAGCTCCAGACAGGCCCCCTACAATGAGCAGTTCTTC; cdr3_aa: CASSSRQAPYNEQFF; v_call: TRBV7-9; j_call: TRBJ2-1; d_call: .; clone_size: .
cdr3_nt: TGTGCCAGCAGTTACTCGAAAGGGTTTTCGTCGGGTGAGCAGTACTTC; cdr3_aa: CASSYSKGFSSGEQYF; v_call: TRBV6-5; j_call: TRBJ2-7; d_call: .; clone_size: .
cdr3_nt: TGTGCAAGTCGCTCGGACCAACCCTACGAGCAGTACTTC; cdr3_aa: CASRSDQPYEQYF; v_call: TRBV12-2; j_call: TRBJ2-7; d_call: .; clone_size: .
cdr3_nt: TGCGCCAGCAGCTCCGGGACCCAATGGTGGGAGACCCAGTACTTC; cdr3_aa: CASSSGTQWWETQYF; v_call: TRBV5-1; j_call: TRBJ2-5; d_call: .; clone_size: .
cdr3_nt: TGTGCCAGCAGCAGACTAGCGGGAAGCACAGATACGCAGTATTTT; cdr3_aa: CASSRLAGSTDTQYF; v_call: TRBV7-8; j_call: TRBJ2-3; d_call: TRBD2; clone_size: .
cdr3_nt: TGTGCCAGCAGCTTAGAGCCGGGGATACACGAGCAGTACTTC; cdr3_aa: CASSLEPGIHEQYF; v_call: TRBV7-9; j_call: TRBJ2-7; d_call: .; clone_size: .
cdr3_nt: TGTGCCAGCAGCTCCGGGCAATACACAGATACGCAGTATTTT; cdr3_aa: CASSSGQYTDTQYF; v_call: TRBV5-4; j_call: TRBJ2-3; d_call: .; clone_size: .
cdr3_nt: TGCGCCAGCAGCCCCCGGGGAGACGAGCAGTACTTC; cdr3_aa: CASSPRGDEQYF; v_call: TRBV5-1; j_call: TRBJ2-7; d_call: .; clone_size: .
cdr3_nt: TGTGCCAGCAGTTACCCGGGAGATCGAAACACCATATATTTT; cdr3_aa: CASSYPGDRNTIYF; v_call: TRBV6-6; j_call: TRBJ1-3; d_call: .; clone_size: .
cdr3_nt: TGTGCCAGCAGCCAAGACCCCGGGGCTAGCGGGGGCTCGGGCGAGCAGTACTTC; cdr3_aa: CASSQDPGASGGSGEQYF; v_call: TRBV4-2; j_call: TRBJ2-7; d_call: TRBD2; clone_size: .
cdr3_nt: TGTGCCAGCAGTTTACCGGGCCAGGGTGGGAATCAGCCCCAGCATTTT; cdr3_aa: CASSLPGQGGNQPQHF; v_call: TRBV28; j_call: TRBJ1-5; d_call: .; clone_size: .
cdr3_nt: TGTGCCAGCCAGTCCCAAGGGGGGCCCCTTTACGAGCAGTACTTC; cdr3_aa: CASQSQGGPLYEQYF; v_call: TRBV7-9; j_call: TRBJ2-7; d_call: .; clone_size: .
cdr3_nt: TGTGCAAGTCGCTTAGCTCGGCTCCCACAAGAGACCCAGTACTTC; cdr3_aa: CASRLARLPQETQYF; v_call: TRBV12-2; j_call: TRBJ2-5; d_call: .; clone_size: .
cdr3_nt: TGCGCCAGCAGCCAAGGCAGCGATCTGCCGTCTTCCTCCTACGAGCAGTACTTC; cdr3_aa: CASSQGSDLPSSSYEQYF; v_call: TRBV4-1; j_call: TRBJ2-7; d_call: .; clone_size: once
cdr3_nt: TGTGCCAGCAGTTACTCGGGACAGGGGAATGAAAAACTGTTTTTT; cdr3_aa: CASSYSGQGNEKLFF; v_call: TRBV6-5; j_call: TRBJ1-4; d_call: TRBD1; clone_size: .
cdr3_nt: TGTGCCAGTAGTATGAGGGACAGGATCTACACTGAAGCTTTCTTT; cdr3_aa: CASSMRDRIYTEAFF; v_call: TRBV19; j_call: TRBJ1-1; d_call: TRBD1; clone_size: .
cdr3_nt: TGTGCCACCGAGGTCGGAGGGCGCAGAGACGAAAAGCTGTTTTTT; cdr3_aa: CATEVGGRRDEKLFF; v_call: TRBV28; j_call: TRBJ1-4; d_call: .; clone_size: .
cdr3_nt: TGTGCCAGCAGCAAAGTCATAACAAAGCAACAAAGTCGGGCCAACGTCCTGACTTTC; cdr3_aa: CASSKVITKQQSRANVLTF; v_call: TRBV11-2; j_call: TRBJ2-6; d_call: .; clone_size: .
cdr3_nt: TGTGCCAGCAGTGAAGAAGCGGGGGGGCTATACAATGAGCAGTTCTTC; cdr3_aa: CASSEEAGGLYNEQFF; v_call: TRBV6-1; j_call: TRBJ2-1; d_call: TRBD2; clone_size: .
cdr3_nt: TGTGCCAGCAGCCCACCGACGGGAGGGGTATATGAGCAGTTCTTC; cdr3_aa: CASSPPTGGVYEQFF; v_call: TRBV9; j_call: TRBJ2-1; d_call: TRBD2; clone_size: .
cdr3_nt: TGTGCCAGCATGCAGGGGTACGATACGCAGTATTTT; cdr3_aa: CASMQGYDTQYF; v_call: TRBV25-1; j_call: TRBJ2-3; d_call: .; clone_size: .
cdr3_nt: TGTGCCAGCAGTGCTACTAGGGGGGGATGGACTGAAGCTTTCTTT; cdr3_aa: CASSATRGGWTEAFF; v_call: TRBV6-1; j_call: TRBJ1-1; d_call: .; clone_size: .
cdr3_nt: TGTGCCAGCAGTGAAGACTCCTACAATGAGCAGTTCTTC; cdr3_aa: CASSEDSYNEQFF; v_call: TRBV6-1; j_call: TRBJ2-1; d_call: .; clone_size: .
cdr3_nt: TGTGCCAGCAGCGGGGCCCCGAACACCGGGGAGCTGTTTTTT; cdr3_aa: CASSGAPNTGELFF; v_call: TRBV9; j_call: TRBJ2-2; d_call: .; clone_size: .
cdr3_nt: TGTGCCAGCAGCTTAACGGGACTAGCGTCCCTCTACGAGCAGTACTTC; cdr3_aa: CASSLTGLASLYEQYF; v_call: TRBV7-9; j_call: TRBJ2-7; d_call: TRBD2; clone_size: once
cdr3_nt: TGTGCCAGCAGCTTAGTAGCGGGGGACAACAATGAGCAGTTCTTC; cdr3_aa: CASSLVAGDNNEQFF; v_call: TRBV7-6; j_call: TRBJ2-1; d_call: TRBD2; clone_size: .
cdr3_nt: TGTGCCAGCGCCTTTGGGGGCTATGGCTACACCTTC; cdr3_aa: CASAFGGYGYTF; v_call: TRBV19; j_call: TRBJ1-2; d_call: .; clone_size: .
cdr3_nt: TGTGCCAGCAGCCTGACAGGGGGCAATCAGCCCCAGCATTTT; cdr3_aa: CASSLTGGNQPQHF; v_call: TRBV5-6; j_call: TRBJ1-5; d_call: TRBD1; clone_size: .
cdr3_nt: TGTGCCAGCAGCTTAACGGACCGCCTGAACACTGAAGCTTTCTTT; cdr3_aa: CASSLTDRLNTEAFF; v_call: TRBV7-3; j_call: TRBJ1-1; d_call: .; clone_size: once
cdr3_nt: TGTGCCAGCAGCTTACAAGCCTTATTAGAGCTCGGCACAGATACGCAGTATTTT; cdr3_aa: CASSLQALLELGTDTQYF; v_call: TRBV13; j_call: TRBJ2-3; d_call: .; clone_size: .
cdr3_nt: TGCGCCAGCAGTCACCGTAGGGGACCTAAAGCTTTCTTT; cdr3_aa: CASSHRRGPKAFF; v_call: TRBV23-1; j_call: TRBJ1-1; d_call: .; clone_size: .
cdr3_nt: TGTGCCAGCAGCCCCAGCGGGAGGGCCCGAACCGGGGAGCTGTTTTTT; cdr3_aa: CASSPSGRARTGELFF; v_call: TRBV7-3; j_call: TRBJ2-2; d_call: TRBD2; clone_size: once
cdr3_nt: TGTGCCAGCAGCCTAGAGGGACTTCCGGCGAACACCGGGGAGCTGTTTTTT; cdr3_aa: CASSLEGLPANTGELFF; v_call: TRBV13; j_call: TRBJ2-2; d_call: .; clone_size: .
cdr3_nt: TGTGCCAGCAGTGAACCCGGGGGGCTTTTTGACCTTCCTCAAGAGACCCAGTACTTC; cdr3_aa: CASSEPGGLFDLPQETQYF; v_call: TRBV2; j_call: TRBJ2-5; d_call: .; clone_size: .
cdr3_nt: TGTGCCAGCAGCTCTGGACTAGCGGGGAACACCGGGGAGCTGTTTTTT; cdr3_aa: CASSSGLAGNTGELFF; v_call: TRBV5-4; j_call: TRBJ2-2; d_call: TRBD2; clone_size: .
cdr3_nt: TGTGCCAGCAGCTTTAGCGGGACTACCTACGAGCAGTACTTC; cdr3_aa: CASSFSGTTYEQYF; v_call: TRBV11-2; j_call: TRBJ2-7; d_call: TRBD2; clone_size: .
cdr3_nt: TGTGCCACCAGCAGCAGGGGGGTTATTAAAGGTTGGTCCCAGCATTTT; cdr3_aa: CATSSRGVIKGWSQHF; v_call: TRBV15; j_call: TRBJ1-5; d_call: TRBD1; clone_size: .
cdr3_nt: TGTGCCAGCAGCTTAGGACTAGCGGGGACCTACGAGCAGTACTTC; cdr3_aa: CASSLGLAGTYEQYF; v_call: TRBV11-2; j_call: TRBJ2-7; d_call: TRBD2; clone_size: .
cdr3_nt: TGTGCCAGCAGCATAGGAGGGGGACCCCTCCACTTT; cdr3_aa: CASSIGGGPLHF; v_call: TRBV7-3; j_call: TRBJ1-6; d_call: .; clone_size: .
cdr3_nt: TGTGCCAGCTCATCGTTATCCGGGACTAGCGGAGAGACCCAGTACTTC; cdr3_aa: CASSSLSGTSGETQYF; v_call: TRBV18; j_call: TRBJ2-5; d_call: TRBD2; clone_size: .
cdr3_nt: TGTGCCAGTAGCCCCAGCGGGGGAGGTACGCAGTATTTT; cdr3_aa: CASSPSGGGTQYF; v_call: TRBV19; j_call: TRBJ2-3; d_call: TRBD2; clone_size: few
cdr3_nt: TGTGCCAGCAGCTTTCGGGGGGCTGGGGGCACAGATACGCAGTATTTT; cdr3_aa: CASSFRGAGGTDTQYF; v_call: TRBV5-5; j_call: TRBJ2-3; d_call: .; clone_size: .
cdr3_nt: TGTGCCAGCAGCTTGGACAGGGGGCCCAATCAGCCCCAGCATTTT; cdr3_aa: CASSLDRGPNQPQHF; v_call: TRBV5-4; j_call: TRBJ1-5; d_call: TRBD1; clone_size: once
cdr3_nt: TGTGCCAGCAGCGTAGCAGGGACTCTCTACAATGAGCAGTTCTTC; cdr3_aa: CASSVAGTLYNEQFF; v_call: TRBV9; j_call: TRBJ2-1; d_call: .; clone_size: few
cdr3_nt: TGCGCCAGCAGCCAAGATCCGGGCGGGGTCTACGAGCAGTACTTC; cdr3_aa: CASSQDPGGVYEQYF; v_call: TRBV4-1; j_call: TRBJ2-7; d_call: .; clone_size: once
cdr3_nt: TGTGCCAGCAGTGAAGACGGAGTAATCGGGCAGTACTTC; cdr3_aa: CASSEDGVIGQYF; v_call: TRBV6-1; j_call: TRBJ2-7; d_call: .; clone_size: .
cdr3_nt: TGTGCCAGCACCCCCATGAGAGCAGTACACAAAAACATTCAGTACTTC; cdr3_aa: CASTPMRAVHKNIQYF; v_call: TRBV28; j_call: TRBJ2-4; d_call: .; clone_size: .